This T cell receptor (beta chain) comes out of a study of cytomegalovirus exposure and HLA in healthy donors. Whole-study context: The same platform as the 500 to 700 first-cohort repertoires was used for the 120 validation repertoires, a later analysis reported. Notes on the study in general: In vitro data verified three CMV-associated chains as specific for CMV antigens. Overall, 164 TCR beta chains were annotated as cytomegalovirus-associated.

Assay: immunoSEQ multiplex PCR; the TCRdb copy retains only in-frame clones and omits some. The data hold about 220,000 clones, with approximately 90% observed a single time. The CDR3 extends over 14 amino acids. V was shortened by 2 bases and J by 10 bases, with 15 bases between the two germline ends. Germline assignment: CDR1 MDHEN and CDR2 SYDVKM. A remark on this clone: What it binds is unknown.

The receptor was derived from a man between 18 and 35 years old in good health and CMV-seronegative. The chain uses TRBV28 and TRBJ2-1; tentative D call: TRBD2 (6 bases). The source material was PBMCs. This CDR3 reads CASSLGGTYMEQFF. CDR3 nucleotides: TGTGCCAGCAGTTTAGGGGGGACCTACATGGAGCAGTTCTTC.